The TCR beta chain under discussion was sequenced for a study of blood T cell repertoires in COVID-19. Study information: The origin of the acute and convalescent COVID-19 samples was the United States, Italy and Spain. In each case, the material was cDNA or gDNA derived from T cells, B-cell-depleted T cells, or PBMCs.

Source study methods: Estimation of nucleated cell counts was performed using reference gene primer amplification. Measured with immunoSEQ multiplex PCR; TCRdb has only the in-frame clones, and not every one. V and J calls and clone size are given by that table; D and trimming were obtained from the DNA. The sample includes 200,000 to 250,000 clones, roughly four fifths of them seen just once. The CDR3 length is 14 residues. Trimming pared 0 bases from V and 8 bases from J, leaving 14 bases between. Germline V gene lookup returns CDR1 SGHRS and CDR2 YFSETQ. Participants spanned ages about 18 to 90 years and resided in roughly 22 US areas.

This sequence was found in a middle-aged man who had recovered from COVID-19. This rearrangement joins TRBV5-1 to TRBJ1-2, with D possibly matching TRBD1 (5 bases). Specimen: PBMCs or T cells enriched from blood (not recorded which). Written as DNA, the CDR3 is TGCGCCAGCAGCTTGGCCGAAGGGGCCGGCGGCTACACCTTC. Translation: CASSLAEGAGGYTF.